The 31 T cell receptor beta chains below were found in one sample sequenced in a study of neoadjuvant anti-PD-1 for oral cavity cancer. The time point was: after neoadjuvant nivolumab, at surgical resection. Profiling relied on immunoSEQ multiplex PCR, and the TCRdb table lists in-frame clones only, not all of them. The sample has tens of thousands of clones; about 36% are singletons. This specimen consisted of tumor tissue, obtained after nivolumab (anti-PD-1) treatment. The receptor source for this set is a person aged 40 to 85 with oral cavity squamous cell carcinoma.

The chain couples TRBV30 to TRBJ1-6; tentatively, D is TRBD1 (5 bases). This CDR3 contains 12 residues. V was trimmed by 5 bases and J by 6 bases, leaving 8 bases between them. CDR1 is GTSNPN, CDR2 SVGIG, per germline (reference sequence). CDR3 sequence: CAWDRGNSPLHF. CDR3 bases: TGTGCCTGGGACAGAGGTAATTCACCCCTCCACTTT.

This clone was detected a few times. This rearrangement joins TRBV9 to TRBJ1-4, with 8 bases matching TRBD1. Germline V CDR1 and CDR2: SGDLS, YYNGEE. This CDR3 has 15 residues. Unmatched junction bases numbered 5, after V lost 3 bases and J lost 4 bases. CDR3 sequence: CASSDTGGVNEKLFF. Written as DNA, the CDR3 is TGTGCCAGCAGCGATACAGGGGGAGTTAATGAAAAACTGTTTTTT.

The chain has TRBV11-2 and TRBJ2-5; D remains ambiguous. V lost 4 bases and J lost 5, with 17 bases in between. Germline values: CDR1 SGHAT, CDR2 FQNNGV. CDR3 length: 15 amino acids. Here the CDR3 DNA reads TGTGCCAGCAGCTCTTTTAAGGCTAGTAGGGAGACCCAGTACTTC. Amino acids: CASSSFKASRETQYF.

The chain has TRBV9 and TRBJ1-1; possible D gene TRBD1, 5 bases. This CDR3 region has 16 residues. Germline CDR1 SGDLS, CDR2 YYNGEE. The V and J ends lost 4 bases and 0 bases respectively, with 16 bases between them. The CDR3 loop is CASSPGGGDMNTEAFF. CDR3 DNA: TGTGCCAGCAGCCCGGGCGGGGGGGATATGAACACTGAAGCTTTCTTT.

V and J are TRBV4-2 and TRBJ1-1; 7 bases line up with TRBD1. The CDR3 is 13 amino acids. CDR1 LGHNA and CDR2 YNFKEQ come from the germline V gene. Trimming at V came to 3 bases and at J to 5 bases, leaving 3 bases not matched to a gene. The chain's CDR3 is CASSHRQGTEAFF. CDR3 DNA sequence: TGTGCCAGCAGCCACCGACAGGGAACTGAAGCTTTCTTT.

Only a few counts were recorded for this clone. The chain is built from TRBV28 and TRBJ1-1; tentatively, D is TRBD1 (6 bases). Trimming removed 6 bases from V and 5 bases from J, with 10 bases in between. The CDR3 totals 12 residues. Germline-derived CDR1 and CDR2 are MDHEN and SYDVKM. CDR3 protein: CASRTGPTEAFF. The CDR3 nucleotides are TGTGCCAGCAGGACAGGTCCTACTGAAGCTTTCTTT.

The sample holds a few counts of this clone. The chain uses TRBV4-2 and TRBJ2-3, with D unclear. There are 14 residues in the CDR3. The V gene's germline CDR1 is LGHNA and CDR2 YNFKEQ. V was pared by 1 base and J by 5 bases, with 10 bases between. The DNA of the CDR3 is TGTGCCAGCAGCCAAGTGTTGTTCCTAGATACGCAGTATTTT. Protein: CASSQVLFLDTQYF.

This clone appeared a few times. The chain recombines TRBV28 with TRBJ1-2, with a tentative D call TRBD1 (5 bases). CDR3 size: 16 residues. Deletions cut 2 bases from V and 8 bases from J, with 21 bases between. The germline CDR1 and CDR2 sequences are MDHEN and SYDVKM. In DNA form, the CDR3 reads TGTGCCAGCAGTTTAAGTACCCGGGGCGGTTTGAAAGGCTACACCTTC. This sequence encodes CASSLSTRGGLKGYTF.

The chain carries TRBV11-2 and TRBJ2-7; 10 positions agree with TRBD1. The ends lost 5 bases at V and 1 base at J; junction bases unmatched: 5. Germline V CDR1 and CDR2: SGHAT, FQNNGV. The length of the CDR3 is 15 residues. Here the CDR3 reads CASSRPGQGSYEQYF. CDR3 nucleotides: TGTGCCAGCAGCCGACCGGGACAGGGGTCCTACGAGCAGTACTTC. Together with reference TRBV11-2 and TRBJ2-7, the CDR3 gives the full variable domain: EAGVAQSPRYKIIEKRQSVAFWCNPISGHATLYWYQQILGQGPKLLIQFQNNGVVDDSQLPKDRFSAERLKGVDSTLKIQPAKLEDSAVYLCASSRPGQGSYEQYFGPGTRLTVT.

The genes are TRBV7-6 and TRBJ2-3; tentative D call: TRBD2 (7 bases). This CDR3 contains 16 residues. The V gene's germline CDR1 is SGHVS and CDR2 FNYEAQ. V was pared by 2 bases and J by 0 bases, with 12 bases between. The CDR3 bases are TGTGCCAGCAGCTTATCGGCGGGGGCAAGCACAGATACGCAGTATTTT. Protein product: CASSLSAGASTDTQYF.

The chain couples TRBV9 to TRBJ1-1, with D tentatively TRBD1 (5 bases). The germline gives CDR1 SGDLS, CDR2 YYNGEE. The CDR3 has 17 amino acids. V was cut by 0 bases and J by 0 bases, with 15 bases left in between. The CDR3 here is CASSVAQGEIMNTEAFF. The CDR3 DNA sequence: TGTGCCAGCAGCGTAGCCCAGGGTGAGATCATGAACACTGAAGCTTTCTTT. Supplemented by reference TRBV9 and TRBJ1-1, the full variable domain reads DSGVTQTPKHLITATGQRVTLRCSPRSGDLSVYWYQQSLDQGLQFLIQYYNGEERAKGNILERFSAQQFPDLHSELNLSSLELGDSALYFCASSVAQGEIMNTEAFFGQGTRLTVV.

There are many counts of this clone. The chain links TRBV30 to TRBJ1-5, with 7 positions matching TRBD1. V shed 0 bases and J 0 bases; nucleotides not matched to a gene: 11. This CDR3 region has 18 residues. Per the germline V gene, CDR1 is GTSNPN and CDR2 is SVGIG (reference sequence). Here the CDR3 DNA reads TGTGCCTGGAGTGTAATGGGCAGGGGGGGATATAGCAATCAGCCCCAGCATTTT. Translated, it gives CAWSVMGRGGYSNQPQHF.

This clone occurred a few times. This chain connects TRBV4-1 to TRBJ2-7; TRBD1 agrees at 11 bases. The V segment lost 0 bases and the J segment 2 bases; nucleotides outside the gene matches: 3. The CDR3 loop spans 16 amino acids. The germline V gene has CDR1 MGHRA and CDR2 YSYEKL. As DNA, the CDR3 is TGCGCCAGCAGCCAAGAGTCGGGACAGGGGGCCTACGAGCAGTACTTC. It yields the protein CASSQESGQGAYEQYF.

This clone was found a few times. This chain links TRBV6-1 with TRBJ2-7, with 9 bases matching TRBD1. In germline, CDR1 is MNHNS, CDR2 SASEGT. This CDR3 spans 15 amino acids. J was trimmed by 2 bases and V by 4 bases; bases with no gene match: 6. The CDR3 sequence: CASSGLGQGTYEQYF. The DNA for the CDR3 is TGTGCCAGCAGTGGCCTAGGACAGGGGACCTACGAGCAGTACTTC.

V gene TRBV28 combines with J gene TRBJ1-5, with D possibly being TRBD1 (5 bases). The CDR3 runs 14 residues. Trimming took off 7 bases at V and 5 bases at J, with 15 bases between the two ends. The germline V gene encodes CDR1 MDHEN and CDR2 SYDVKM. This chain's CDR3 is CASTPGGGYQPQHF. In DNA form, the CDR3 reads TGTGCCAGCACCCCCGGCGGGGGATATCAGCCCCAGCATTTT.

The chain employs TRBV29-1 and TRBJ1-1, with 7 bases fitting TRBD1. Germline-derived CDR1 and CDR2 are SQVTM and ANQGSEA. J was trimmed by 5 bases and V by 2 bases; bases with no gene match: 5. This CDR3 has 13 amino acids. DNA of the CDR3: TGCAGCGTTGAAACAGGGGTGTCAACTGAAGCTTTCTTT. Protein product: CSVETGVSTEAFF.

There are a few counts of this clone. The genes are TRBV12-5 and TRBJ1-6; no definite D call. V was pared by 2 bases and J by 5 bases, with 16 bases between. Germline CDR1 and CDR2: LGHNT and FRNRAP. The CDR3 runs to 17 residues. CDR3 in amino acids: CASGLSVRTLDNSPLHF. The CDR3 DNA is TGTGCTAGTGGTTTGAGTGTACGGACGTTGGATAATTCACCCCTCCACTTT.

Only one count was recorded for this clone. V gene TRBV18 combines with J gene TRBJ2-7, with a possible D match to TRBD1 (6 bases). With 5 bases removed from V and 2 bases from J, the gap between germline ends came to 10 bases. Germline-derived CDR1 and CDR2 are KGHSH and LQKENI. The CDR3 runs to 13 residues. CDR3 loop: CASSAGVAYEQYF. CDR3 nucleotide sequence: TGTGCCAGCTCAGCAGGGGTGGCCTACGAGCAGTACTTC. The full variable domain, in which reference TRBV18 and TRBJ2-7 provide the parts outside the CDR3, is NAGVMQNPRHLVRRRGQEARLRCSPMKGHSHVYWYRQLPEEGLKFMVYLQKENIIDESGMPKERFSAEFPKEGPSILRIQQVVRGDSAAYFCASSAGVAYEQYFGPGTRLTVT.

This clone has more than one count but fewer than ten. This chain uses TRBV27 with TRBJ2-3; the match to TRBD2 covers 14 bases. J lost 9 bases, V lost 5 bases, and 10 bases had no gene match. This CDR3 spans 16 amino acids. Germline V gene lookup returns CDR1 MNHEY and CDR2 SMNVEV (reference sequence). CDR3 sequence (DNA): TGTGCCAGCAGTCGACCGGGACTAGCGGGAGACGTCACGCAGTATTTT. It is translated as CASSRPGLAGDVTQYF.

V usage is TRBV27 and J usage is TRBJ1-5; the D is unclear. CDR1 and CDR2 (germline): MNHEY, SMNVEV (reference sequence). CDR3 length: 14 residues. The germline V and J ends were trimmed by 4 bases and 4 bases, with 11 bases remaining between them. The CDR3 nucleotides read TGTGCCAGCAGTTCGGGTCGCAGAAATCAGCCCCAGCATTTT. Protein sequence: CASSSGRRNQPQHF.

CDR3: CASSLRAGNYGYTF. The CDR3 coding sequence is TGTGCCAGCAGCTTACGGGCAGGGAACTATGGCTACACCTTC. The chain is built from TRBV11-1 and TRBJ1-2; D is possibly TRBD1 (5 bases). CDR1 and CDR2 (germline): SGHAT, FQDESV (reference sequence). With 2 bases removed from V and 2 bases from J, the gap between germline ends came to 9 bases. The CDR3 runs to 14 residues.

The chain is built from TRBV27 and TRBJ2-2; TRBD1 is a possible D gene (6 bases). V was cut by 3 bases and J by 5 bases, with 13 bases left in between. Looked up from germline, CDR1 is MNHEY and CDR2 is SMNVEV (reference sequence). The length of the CDR3 is 15 residues. The CDR3 DNA is TGTGCCAGCAGTTTGGGACACGGAAAGACCGGGGAGCTGTTTTTT. This encodes CASSLGHGKTGELFF.

The rearrangement links TRBV4-1 to TRBJ1-5, with D uncertain. The ends were cut back, 1 base at V and 0 bases at J, with 10 bases in the middle. Per germline, CDR1 MGHRA and CDR2 YSYEKL. The CDR3 is 16 residues long. This CDR3 reads CASSQGSTHSNQPQHF. The CDR3 coding sequence is TGCGCCAGCAGCCAAGGCAGTACACATAGCAATCAGCCCCAGCATTTT.

This clone was seen ten or more times. The chain joins TRBV5-4 to TRBJ1-3; TRBD1 agrees at 9 bases. J gave up 2 bases and V 3 bases, and 3 bases lay outside the gene matches. Germline V gene lookup returns CDR1 SGHNT and CDR2 YYREEE (reference sequence). This CDR3 has 15 residues. This CDR3 is CASSSDRGTGNTIYF. In nucleotides, the CDR3 is TGTGCCAGCAGCTCGGACAGGGGTACTGGAAACACCATATATTTT.

This clone was detected many times. This sequence joins TRBV11-2 and TRBJ2-7; 7 bases fit TRBD1. V was clipped by 5 bases and J by 3 bases; unmatched bases: 1. CDR1 SGHAT and CDR2 FQNNGV come from the germline V gene. The CDR3 runs to 12 residues. CDR3 DNA sequence: TGTGCCAGCAGCCCAGGGGGCTACGAGCAGTACTTC. Amino acids: CASSPGGYEQYF.

This clone was recorded at least ten times. Compared with germline, one end of the junction differs, possibly owing to a read error. V usage is TRBV6-6 and J usage is TRBJ2-7; 8 bases are a match to TRBD1. This CDR3 is 14 amino acids long. Germline V CDR1 and CDR2: MNHNY, SVGAGI (reference sequence). CDR3 in DNA: TGTGCCAGCAGCCGACAGGGGCGATCCTCCGAGCAGTACTTC. It specifies CASSRQGRSSEQYF.

The table lists this clone with many counts. V is TRBV9 and J is TRBJ1-1; D is perhaps TRBD1 (5 bases). Deletions cut 6 bases from V and 4 bases from J, with 22 bases between. The CDR3 is 16 amino acids. Per germline, CDR1 SGDLS and CDR2 YYNGEE. CDR3 DNA sequence: TGTGCCAGCACCTTAGATCCCGGTCAGGGAAGCACTGAAGCTTTCTTT. This encodes CASTLDPGQGSTEAFF.

The gene calls are TRBV13 and TRBJ2-3, with D maybe TRBD1 (5 bases). Per the germline V gene, CDR1 is PRHDT and CDR2 is FYEKMQ (reference sequence). V was trimmed by 4 bases and J by 1 base, leaving 9 bases between them. This CDR3 spans 14 amino acids. The DNA of the CDR3 is TGTGCCAGCAGCTCCTTGACAGGCACAGATACGCAGTATTTT. This gives the protein CASSSLTGTDTQYF.

This clone was picked up one time. This chain joins TRBV9 and TRBJ2-7; D uncertain. V shed 5 bases and J shed 3 bases, with 12 bases lying between them. This CDR3 comprises 13 residues. Germline V gene lookup returns CDR1 SGDLS and CDR2 YYNGEE. Here the CDR3 DNA reads TGTGCCAGCAGGTGGGGTCTACTCTACGAGCAGTACTTC. It encodes CASRWGLLYEQYF. The variable domain in full, completed from reference TRBV9 and TRBJ2-7, reads DSGVTQTPKHLITATGQRVTLRCSPRSGDLSVYWYQQSLDQGLQFLIQYYNGEERAKGNILERFSAQQFPDLHSELNLSSLELGDSALYFCASRWGLLYEQYFGPGTRLTVT.

V and J are TRBV9 and TRBJ2-7; D tentatively reads TRBD1 or TRBD2 (5 bases each). Trimming stripped 4 bases from V and 2 bases from J, with 10 bases between. The CDR3 spans 13 residues. Germline loops: CDR1 SGDLS, CDR2 YYNGEE. The CDR3 sequence: CASSSKGPYEQYF. CDR3 nucleotides: TGTGCCAGCAGCTCCAAGGGACCCTACGAGCAGTACTTC.

This clone showed up just a few times. In DNA form, the CDR3 reads TGTGCCAGCTCCCCGGGGACAGGGAGGAATTCACCCCTCCACTTT. Its translation: CASSPGTGRNSPLHF. The V and J genes are TRBV18 and TRBJ1-6; 9 bases are shared with TRBD1. This CDR3 comprises 15 residues. With 6 bases clipped from V and 7 bases from J, the junction kept 7 bases outside the gene matches. In germline, CDR1 is KGHSH, CDR2 LQKENI.